This TCR beta chain was retrieved from a study of graft-versus-host responses after intestinal transplantation. For the study at large: Each patient got anti-thymocyte globulin induction, then tacrolimus and steroids for around three years.

Whole-study results and caveats: Graft-donor T cell macrochimerism coincided with high graft-versus-host to host-versus-graft clonal ratios in allografts. There were GvH clones found in recipient marrow, and some of them appeared first in ileum or blood.

The CDR3 is 16 residues long. Repertoires were generated with immunoSEQ multiplex PCR, while TCRdb's copy carries only in-frame clones and drops some. The sample lists tens of thousands of clones, around 90% occurring once. As for this clone: The antigen is undetermined.

The sequencing used PBMCs, collected around 120 days after intestinal transplantation. The TCR comes from a human patient who received an intestinal transplant, so some T cells may come from the graft donor. The rearrangement uses TRBV21-1 and TRBJ2-3; the table assigns TRBD2, which was not confirmed against the DNA. TRBV21-1 is annotated as a pseudogene. CDR3 DNA sequence: TGTGCCAGCAGCAAAGTGACTAGCGATGGCACAGATACGCAGTATTTT. It is translated as CASSKVTSDGTDTQYF.